This T cell receptor beta chain emerged from a study of blood T cell repertoires in COVID-19. Across the whole study: Both acute and convalescent COVID-19 samples were obtained from the United States, Italy and Spain. The cDNA or gDNA used as material had been derived from T cells, B-cell-depleted T cells, or PBMCs.

The authors' processing: Counts of nucleated cells, estimated from reference gene primer amplification, were obtained. Data came from immunoSEQ multiplex PCR; TCRdb stores just in-frame clones and leaves some out. V and J calls and clone size follow that table, whereas D and trimming were derived from the DNA. The sample shows some 160,000 clones, about four fifths of them seen only once. V shed 2 bases and J 0 bases; nucleotides not matched to a gene: 15. Germline V CDR1 and CDR2: MDHEN, SYDVKM. The CDR3 length is 21 residues. The sequencing input was peripheral blood. This sequence was found in a man in his 70s who had recovered from COVID-19. J is TRBJ2-1 and V is TRBV28, with 11 bases that match TRBD2. CDR3 residues: CASSLGVPGTSGARSYNEQFF. CDR3 bases: TGTGCCAGCAGTTTAGGGGTCCCCGGGACTAGCGGAGCCCGCTCCTACAATGAGCAGTTCTTC.